This T cell receptor (beta chain) was captured by sequencing in a study of blood T cell repertoires in COVID-19. Overall study: The cDNA or gDNA used as material had been derived from T cells, B-cell-depleted T cells, or PBMCs.

Libraries were prepared by immunoSEQ multiplex PCR; TCRdb keeps only in-frame clonotypes and omits some of them. The table lists 90,000 to 120,000 clones, about 91% of them singletons, with 6.5% to 7% in the top ten. In germline, CDR1 is SNHLY, CDR2 FYNNEI. The CDR3 spans 15 residues. The V gene end was trimmed by 6 bases and the J gene end by 5 bases; junction bases not matched to a gene: 10. The sequencing sample was made of peripheral blood. The chain carries TRBV2 and TRBJ1-1, with 9 bases matching TRBD1. This receptor was taken from a man between 45 and 60 years old with active or convalescent COVID-19. The CDR3 sequence is CASSGMTGGETEAFF. The CDR3 DNA reads as TGTGCCAGCAGCGGCATGACAGGGGGGGAAACTGAAGCTTTCTTT.